This TCR beta chain was retrieved from a study of response to subunit inactivated influenza vaccine. This clonotype was recorded a few times. In germline, CDR1 is SGHDN, CDR2 FVKESK. CDR3 length: 16 amino acids. Trimming stripped 1 base from V and 4 bases from J, with 14 bases between. A single record per CDR3 protein comes from TCRdb applying MiXCR to the RT-PCR reads. The data hold roughly 540,000 distinct CDR3 sequences, with roughly 25% observed a single time. These data were also reused for a study on T cells expressing NK-cell markers. As reported in that work: What made the TCR beta cDNA was 5'RACE template switching with UMIs. Evidence did not settle whether expanded NKG2C+ T cell clones targeted HCMV.

This specimen consisted of CD4+ T cells sorted from PBMCs, obtained less than 13 days after vaccination. The TCR was taken from a middle-aged man who received an inactivated influenza vaccine. The chain joins TRBV14 to TRBJ2-1; D possibly uses TRBD1 or TRBD2 (6 bases each). The CDR3 coding sequence is TGTGCCAGCAGCCAAGGGGGGGCCCTACCTTACAATGAGCAGTTCTTC. Translation: CASSQGGALPYNEQFF.